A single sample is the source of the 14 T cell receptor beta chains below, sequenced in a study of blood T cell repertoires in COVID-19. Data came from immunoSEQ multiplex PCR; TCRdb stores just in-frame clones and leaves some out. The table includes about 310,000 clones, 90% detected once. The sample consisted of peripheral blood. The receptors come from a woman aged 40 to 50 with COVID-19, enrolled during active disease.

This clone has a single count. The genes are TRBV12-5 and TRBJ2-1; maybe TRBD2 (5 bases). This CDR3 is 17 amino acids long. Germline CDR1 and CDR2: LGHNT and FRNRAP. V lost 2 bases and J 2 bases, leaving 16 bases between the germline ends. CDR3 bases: TGTGCTAGTGGTTTGCGTATGTGGGAGAGGGCCTACAATGAGCAGTTCTTC. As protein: CASGLRMWERAYNEQFF.

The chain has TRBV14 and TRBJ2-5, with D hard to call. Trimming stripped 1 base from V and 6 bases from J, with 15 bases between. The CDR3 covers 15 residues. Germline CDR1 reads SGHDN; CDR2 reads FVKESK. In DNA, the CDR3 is TGTGCCAGCAGCCAAGTACCCGGGTCTAGAAAGACCCAGTACTTC. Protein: CASSQVPGSRKTQYF.

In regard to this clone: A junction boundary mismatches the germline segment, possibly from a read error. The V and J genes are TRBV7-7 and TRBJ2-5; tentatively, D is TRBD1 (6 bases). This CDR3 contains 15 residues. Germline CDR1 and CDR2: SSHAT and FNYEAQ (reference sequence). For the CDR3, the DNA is TGTGCTAGCAGCCCTGGCTGGGACACTCAAGAGACCCAGTACTTC. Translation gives CASSPGWDTQETQYF.

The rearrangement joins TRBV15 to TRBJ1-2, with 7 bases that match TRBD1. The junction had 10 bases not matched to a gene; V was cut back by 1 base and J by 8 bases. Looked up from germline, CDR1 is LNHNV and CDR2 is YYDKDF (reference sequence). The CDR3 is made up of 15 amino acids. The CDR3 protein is CATSRVADREGGYTF. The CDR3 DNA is TGTGCCACCAGCAGAGTGGCCGACAGGGAAGGCGGCTACACCTTC.

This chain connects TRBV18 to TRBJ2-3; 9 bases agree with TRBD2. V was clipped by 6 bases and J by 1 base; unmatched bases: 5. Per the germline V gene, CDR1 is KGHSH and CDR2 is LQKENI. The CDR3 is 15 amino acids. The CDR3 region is CASSGLAIRTDTQYF. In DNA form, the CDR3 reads TGTGCCAGCTCCGGACTAGCGATCCGCACAGATACGCAGTATTTT.

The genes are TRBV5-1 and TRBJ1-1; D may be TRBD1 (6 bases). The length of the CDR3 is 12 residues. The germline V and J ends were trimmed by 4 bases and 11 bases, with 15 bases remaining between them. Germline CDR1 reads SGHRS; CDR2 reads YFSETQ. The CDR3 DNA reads TGCGCCAGCAGCATCACAGGGCCAGCGGCTTTCTTT. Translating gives CASSITGPAAFF. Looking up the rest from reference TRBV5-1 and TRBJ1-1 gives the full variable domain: KAGVTQTPRYLIKTRGQQVTLSCSPISGHRSVSWYQQTPGQGLQFLFEYFSETQRNKGNFPGRFSGRQFSNSRSEMNVSTLELGDSALYLCASSITGPAAFFGQGTRLTVV.

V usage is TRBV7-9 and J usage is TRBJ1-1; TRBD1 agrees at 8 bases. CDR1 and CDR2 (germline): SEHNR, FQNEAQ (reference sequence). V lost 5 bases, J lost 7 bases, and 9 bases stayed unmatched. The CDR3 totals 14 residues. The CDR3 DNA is TGTGCCAGCAGCGATGCAGGGGGCGGGGGTGAAGCTTTCTTT. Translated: CASSDAGGGGEAFF.

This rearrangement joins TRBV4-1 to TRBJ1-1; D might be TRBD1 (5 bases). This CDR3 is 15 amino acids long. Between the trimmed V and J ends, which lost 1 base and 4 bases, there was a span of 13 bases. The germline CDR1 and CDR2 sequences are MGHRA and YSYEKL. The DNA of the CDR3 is TGCGCCAGCAGCCAAGGGCCCGGGGGGGTCACTGAAGCTTTCTTT. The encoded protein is CASSQGPGGVTEAFF.

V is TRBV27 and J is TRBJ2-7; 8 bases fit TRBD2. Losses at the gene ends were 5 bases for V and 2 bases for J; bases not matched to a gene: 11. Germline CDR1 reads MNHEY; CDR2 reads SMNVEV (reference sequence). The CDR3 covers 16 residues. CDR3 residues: CASSPRDSGKTYEQYF. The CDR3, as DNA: TGTGCCAGCAGTCCCAGGGATAGCGGGAAGACCTACGAGCAGTACTTC.

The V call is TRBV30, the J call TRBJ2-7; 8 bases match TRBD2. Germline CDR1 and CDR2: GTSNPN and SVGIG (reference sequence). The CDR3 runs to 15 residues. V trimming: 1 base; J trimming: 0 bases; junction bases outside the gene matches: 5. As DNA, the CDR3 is TGTGCCTGGAGTGGCTGGGCGGGGGGCTCCTACGAGCAGTACTTC. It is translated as CAWSGWAGGSYEQYF.

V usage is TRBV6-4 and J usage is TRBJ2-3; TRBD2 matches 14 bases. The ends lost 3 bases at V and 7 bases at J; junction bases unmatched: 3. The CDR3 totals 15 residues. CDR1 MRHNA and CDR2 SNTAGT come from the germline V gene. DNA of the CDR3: TGTGCCAGCAGTGAGGGACTAGCGGGAGTAAATACGCAGTATTTT. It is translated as CASSEGLAGVNTQYF.

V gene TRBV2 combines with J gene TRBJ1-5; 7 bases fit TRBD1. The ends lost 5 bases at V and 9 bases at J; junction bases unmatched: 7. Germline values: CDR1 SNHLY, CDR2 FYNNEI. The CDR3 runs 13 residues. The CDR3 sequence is CASSRTGGPPQHF. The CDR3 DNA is TGTGCCAGCAGTAGGACAGGTGGCCCGCCCCAGCATTTT. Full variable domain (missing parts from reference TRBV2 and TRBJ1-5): EPEVTQTPSHQVTQMGQEVILRCVPISNHLYFYWYRQILGQKVEFLVSFYNNEISEKSEIFDDQFSVERPDGSNFTLKIRSTKLEDSAMYFCASSRTGGPPQHFGDGTRLSIL.

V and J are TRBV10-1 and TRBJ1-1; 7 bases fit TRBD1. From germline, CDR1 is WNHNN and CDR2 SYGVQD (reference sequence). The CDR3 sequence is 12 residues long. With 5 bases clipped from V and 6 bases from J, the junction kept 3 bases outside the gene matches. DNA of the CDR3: TGCGCCAGCAGTTATACAGGGGCTGAAGCTTTCTTT. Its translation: CASSYTGAEAFF.

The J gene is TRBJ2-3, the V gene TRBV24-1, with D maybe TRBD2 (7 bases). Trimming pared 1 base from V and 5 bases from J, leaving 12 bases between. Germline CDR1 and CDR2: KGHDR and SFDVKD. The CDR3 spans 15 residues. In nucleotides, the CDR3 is TGTGCCACCAGTGATTTACGGGGGGCCGGAGATACGCAGTATTTT. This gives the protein CATSDLRGAGDTQYF.